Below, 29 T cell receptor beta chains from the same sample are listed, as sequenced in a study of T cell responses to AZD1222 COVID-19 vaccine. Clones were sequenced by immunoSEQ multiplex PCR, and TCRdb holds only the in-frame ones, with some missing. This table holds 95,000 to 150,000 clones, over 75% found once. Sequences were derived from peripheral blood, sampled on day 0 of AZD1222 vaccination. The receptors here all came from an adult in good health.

The CDR3 loop is CASSEWDRDHQPQHF. Here the CDR3 DNA reads TGTGCCAGCAGTGAATGGGACAGGGACCATCAGCCCCAGCATTTT. This sequence joins TRBV6-1 and TRBJ1-5; 9 bases align to TRBD1. This CDR3 contains 15 residues. Germline loops: CDR1 MNHNS, CDR2 SASEGT. The V and J ends lost 2 bases and 5 bases, in that order; junction bases with no gene match: 4.

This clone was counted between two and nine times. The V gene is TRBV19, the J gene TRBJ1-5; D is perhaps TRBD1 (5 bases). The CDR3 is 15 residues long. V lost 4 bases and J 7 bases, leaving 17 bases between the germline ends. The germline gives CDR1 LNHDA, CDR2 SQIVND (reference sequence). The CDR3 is CASSTRGRSGQPQHF. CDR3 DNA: TGTGCCAGTAGTACCCGGGGCCGGTCGGGGCAGCCCCAGCATTTT.

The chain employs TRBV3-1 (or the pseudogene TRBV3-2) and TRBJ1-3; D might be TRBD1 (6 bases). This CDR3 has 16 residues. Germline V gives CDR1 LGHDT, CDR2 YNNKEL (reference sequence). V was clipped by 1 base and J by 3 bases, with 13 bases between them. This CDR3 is CASSQVRGAHGNTIYF. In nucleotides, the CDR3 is TGTGCCAGCAGCCAAGTGAGGGGGGCCCATGGAAACACCATATATTTT.

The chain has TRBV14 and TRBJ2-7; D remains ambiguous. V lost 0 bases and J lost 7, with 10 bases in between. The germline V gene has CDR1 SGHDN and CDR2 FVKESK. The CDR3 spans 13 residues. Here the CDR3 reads CASSQDFSREQYF. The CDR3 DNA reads TGTGCCAGCAGCCAAGATTTCAGTAGGGAGCAGTACTTC.

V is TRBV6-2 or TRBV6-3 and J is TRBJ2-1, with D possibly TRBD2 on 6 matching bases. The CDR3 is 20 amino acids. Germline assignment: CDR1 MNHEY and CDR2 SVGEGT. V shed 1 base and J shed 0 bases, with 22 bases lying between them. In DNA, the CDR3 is TGTGCCAGCAGTTACTTGGTGGAGGGATGGGTGAAGGACTCCTACAATGAGCAGTTCTTC. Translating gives CASSYLVEGWVKDSYNEQFF.

As DNA, the CDR3 is TGCAGCGGCTACAGCGGTACTGAAGCTTTCTTT. It specifies CSGYSGTEAFF. The chain uses TRBV29-1 and TRBJ1-1; the D is unclear. The germline V gene has CDR1 SQVTM and CDR2 ANQGSEA. The CDR3 runs to 11 residues. V lost 7 bases and J lost 5, with 11 bases in between.

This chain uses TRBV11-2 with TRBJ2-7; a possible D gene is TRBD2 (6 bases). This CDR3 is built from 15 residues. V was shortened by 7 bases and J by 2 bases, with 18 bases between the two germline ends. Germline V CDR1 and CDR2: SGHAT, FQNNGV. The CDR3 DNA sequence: TGTGCCAGCATGGTTGGGGCGGGGCTGACCTACGAGCAGTACTTC. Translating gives CASMVGAGLTYEQYF.

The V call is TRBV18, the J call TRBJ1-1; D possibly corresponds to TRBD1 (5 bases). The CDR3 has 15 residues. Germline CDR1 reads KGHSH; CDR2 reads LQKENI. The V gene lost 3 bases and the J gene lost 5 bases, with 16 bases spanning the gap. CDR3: CASSPRELRGTEAFF. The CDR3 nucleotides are TGTGCCAGCTCACCCAGGGAACTGAGAGGTACTGAAGCTTTCTTT.

CDR3 region: CASSPGFGVGSPLHF. The CDR3 bases are TGTGCCAGTTCCCCGGGGTTCGGGGTCGGGTCACCCCTCCACTTT. This chain connects TRBV19 to TRBJ1-6; D is uncertain. Germline CDR1 reads LNHDA; CDR2 reads SQIVND (reference sequence). V shed 8 bases and J shed 10 bases, with 21 bases lying between them. The CDR3 extends over 15 amino acids.

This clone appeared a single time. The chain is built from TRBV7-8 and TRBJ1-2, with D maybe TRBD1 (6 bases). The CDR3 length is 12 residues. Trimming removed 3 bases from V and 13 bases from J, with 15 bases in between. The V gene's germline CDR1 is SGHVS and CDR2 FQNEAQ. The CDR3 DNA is TGTGCCAGCAGCTTGGGCAACAGGGAGGGCACCTTC. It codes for CASSLGNREGTF.

CDR3 in DNA: TGTGCCAGCAGCCAAAGAAGGGGGGCCCAAGAGACCCAGTACTTC. This gives the protein CASSQRRGAQETQYF. This chain links TRBV7-9 with TRBJ2-5; D could derive from TRBD1 or TRBD2 (6 bases each). This CDR3 is 15 amino acids long. V lost 5 bases, J lost 1 base, and 14 bases lay in between. CDR1 and CDR2 (germline): SEHNR, FQNEAQ (reference sequence).

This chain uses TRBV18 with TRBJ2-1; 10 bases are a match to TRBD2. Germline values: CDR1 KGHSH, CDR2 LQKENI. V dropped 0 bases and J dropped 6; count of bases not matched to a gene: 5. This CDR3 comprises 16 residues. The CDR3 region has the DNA TGTGCCAGCTCACCACCGGAACTAGCGGGGAGCAATGAGCAGTTCTTC. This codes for CASSPPELAGSNEQFF.

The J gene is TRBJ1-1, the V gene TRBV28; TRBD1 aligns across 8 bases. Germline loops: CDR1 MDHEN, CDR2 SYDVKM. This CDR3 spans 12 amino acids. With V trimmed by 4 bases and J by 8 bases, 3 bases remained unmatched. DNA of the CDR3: TGTGCCAGCAGTTCCGGACAGGGCGAAGCTTTCTTT. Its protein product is CASSSGQGEAFF.

CDR3 bases: TGTGCCAGCAGTTTATATCTACTCTATGGCTACACCTTC. Translation gives CASSLYLLYGYTF. The gene calls are TRBV12-3 or TRBV12-4 and TRBJ1-2, with unresolved D. V lost 2 bases to trimming and J lost 4 bases, with 8 bases between them. The CDR3 sequence is 13 residues long.

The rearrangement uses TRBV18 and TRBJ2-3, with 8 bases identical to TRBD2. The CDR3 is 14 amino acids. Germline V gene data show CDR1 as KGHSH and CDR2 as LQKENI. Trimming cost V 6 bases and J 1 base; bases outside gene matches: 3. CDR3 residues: CASSAGGRTDTQYF. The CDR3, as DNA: TGTGCCAGCTCCGCGGGGGGCCGCACAGATACGCAGTATTTT.

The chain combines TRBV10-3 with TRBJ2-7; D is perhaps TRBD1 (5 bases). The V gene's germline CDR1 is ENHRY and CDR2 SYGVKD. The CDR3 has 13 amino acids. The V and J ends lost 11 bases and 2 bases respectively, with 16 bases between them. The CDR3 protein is CAANPDNAYEQYF. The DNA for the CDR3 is TGTGCCGCCAACCCGGACAACGCCTACGAGCAGTACTTC.

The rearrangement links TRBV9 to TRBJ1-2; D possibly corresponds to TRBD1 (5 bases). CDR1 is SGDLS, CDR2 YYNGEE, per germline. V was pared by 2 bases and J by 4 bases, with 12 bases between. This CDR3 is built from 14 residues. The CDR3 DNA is TGTGCCAGCAGCGTCCAGGGTCTTTCCTATGGCTACACCTTC. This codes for CASSVQGLSYGYTF.

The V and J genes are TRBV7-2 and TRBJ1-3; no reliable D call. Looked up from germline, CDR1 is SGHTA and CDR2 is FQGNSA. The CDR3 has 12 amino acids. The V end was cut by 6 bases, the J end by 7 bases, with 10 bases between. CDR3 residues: CASSSTLNTIYF. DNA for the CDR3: TGTGCCAGCAGTTCCACTCTTAACACCATATATTTT.

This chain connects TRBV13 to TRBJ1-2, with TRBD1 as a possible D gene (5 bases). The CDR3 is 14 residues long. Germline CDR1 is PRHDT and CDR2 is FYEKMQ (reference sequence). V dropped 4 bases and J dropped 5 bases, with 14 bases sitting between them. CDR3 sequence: CASSSIGHGYGYTF. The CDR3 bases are TGTGCCAGCAGCTCCATCGGACACGGGTATGGCTACACCTTC.

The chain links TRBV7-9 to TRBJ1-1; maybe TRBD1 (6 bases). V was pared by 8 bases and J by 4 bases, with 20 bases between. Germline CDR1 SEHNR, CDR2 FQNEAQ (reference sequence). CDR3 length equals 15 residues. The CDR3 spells CASLGDRTLLTEAFF. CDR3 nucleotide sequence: TGTGCCAGCCTCGGAGACAGGACCCTCCTCACTGAAGCTTTCTTT.

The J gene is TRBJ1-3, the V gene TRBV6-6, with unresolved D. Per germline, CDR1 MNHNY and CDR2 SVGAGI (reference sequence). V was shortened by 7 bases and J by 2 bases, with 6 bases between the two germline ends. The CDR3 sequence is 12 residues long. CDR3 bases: TGTGCCAGCATGGGCCCTGGAAACACCATATATTTT. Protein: CASMGPGNTIYF.

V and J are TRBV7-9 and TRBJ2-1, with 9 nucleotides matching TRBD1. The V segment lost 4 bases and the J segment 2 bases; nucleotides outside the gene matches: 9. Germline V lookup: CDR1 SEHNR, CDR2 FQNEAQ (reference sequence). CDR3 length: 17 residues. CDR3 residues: CASSSQGASTTYNEQFF. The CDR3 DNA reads TGTGCCAGCAGCTCACAGGGGGCTTCGACCACCTACAATGAGCAGTTCTTC.

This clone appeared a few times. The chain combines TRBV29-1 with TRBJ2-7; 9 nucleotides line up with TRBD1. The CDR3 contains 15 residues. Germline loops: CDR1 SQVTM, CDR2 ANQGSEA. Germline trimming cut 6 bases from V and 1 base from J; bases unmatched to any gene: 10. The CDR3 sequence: CSVGGQGVRSYEQYF. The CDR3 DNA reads TGCAGCGTGGGGGGACAGGGCGTACGATCCTACGAGCAGTACTTC.

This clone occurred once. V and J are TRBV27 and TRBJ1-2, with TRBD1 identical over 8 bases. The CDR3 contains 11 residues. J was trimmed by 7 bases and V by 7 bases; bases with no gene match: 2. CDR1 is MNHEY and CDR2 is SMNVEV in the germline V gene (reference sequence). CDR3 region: CASTGGSGYTF. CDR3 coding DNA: TGTGCCAGCACAGGGGGCTCTGGCTACACCTTC.

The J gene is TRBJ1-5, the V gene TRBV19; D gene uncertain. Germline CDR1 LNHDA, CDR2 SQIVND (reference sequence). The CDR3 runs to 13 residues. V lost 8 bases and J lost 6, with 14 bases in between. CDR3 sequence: CASVGYPGQPQHF. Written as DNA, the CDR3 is TGTGCCAGTGTAGGGTACCCCGGTCAGCCCCAGCATTTT.

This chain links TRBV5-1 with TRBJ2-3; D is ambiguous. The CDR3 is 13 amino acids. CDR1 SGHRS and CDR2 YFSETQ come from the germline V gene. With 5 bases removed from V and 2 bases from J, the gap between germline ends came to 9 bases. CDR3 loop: CASSPYPTDTQYF. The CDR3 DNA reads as TGCGCCAGCAGTCCTTACCCCACAGATACGCAGTATTTT.

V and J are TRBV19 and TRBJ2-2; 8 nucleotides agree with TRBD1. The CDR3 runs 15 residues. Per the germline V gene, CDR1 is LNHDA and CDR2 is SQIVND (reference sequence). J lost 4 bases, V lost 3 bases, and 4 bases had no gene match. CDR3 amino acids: CASSIVRGPTGELFF. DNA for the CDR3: TGTGCCAGTAGTATTGTCAGGGGGCCCACCGGGGAGCTGTTTTTT.

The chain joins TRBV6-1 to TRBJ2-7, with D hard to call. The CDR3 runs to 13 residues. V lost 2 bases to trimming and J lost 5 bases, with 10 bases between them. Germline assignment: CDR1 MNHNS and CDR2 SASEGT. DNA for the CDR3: TGTGCCAGCAGTGAAAATTCGCAGAACGAGCAGTACTTC. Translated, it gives CASSENSQNEQYF.

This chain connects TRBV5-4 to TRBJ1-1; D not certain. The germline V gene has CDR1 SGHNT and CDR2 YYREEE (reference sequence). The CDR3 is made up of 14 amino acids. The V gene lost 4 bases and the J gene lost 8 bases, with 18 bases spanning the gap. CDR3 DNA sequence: TGTGCCAGCAGCCTGGGCTCAAGGCCGGGGGAAGCTTTCTTT. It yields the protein CASSLGSRPGEAFF.